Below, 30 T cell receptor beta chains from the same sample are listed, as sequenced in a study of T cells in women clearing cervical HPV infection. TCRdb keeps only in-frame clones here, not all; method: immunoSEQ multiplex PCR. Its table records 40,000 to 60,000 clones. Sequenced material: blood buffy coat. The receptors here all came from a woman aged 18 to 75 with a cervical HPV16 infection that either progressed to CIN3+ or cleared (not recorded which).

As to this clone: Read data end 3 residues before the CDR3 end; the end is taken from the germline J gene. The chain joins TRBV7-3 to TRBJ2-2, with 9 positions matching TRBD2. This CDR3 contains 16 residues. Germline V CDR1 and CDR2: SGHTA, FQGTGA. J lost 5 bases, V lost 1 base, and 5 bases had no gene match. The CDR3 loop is CASSLKSGGWTGELFF. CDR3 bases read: TGTGCCAGCAGCTTAAAAAGCGGGGGGTGGACCGGGGAG.

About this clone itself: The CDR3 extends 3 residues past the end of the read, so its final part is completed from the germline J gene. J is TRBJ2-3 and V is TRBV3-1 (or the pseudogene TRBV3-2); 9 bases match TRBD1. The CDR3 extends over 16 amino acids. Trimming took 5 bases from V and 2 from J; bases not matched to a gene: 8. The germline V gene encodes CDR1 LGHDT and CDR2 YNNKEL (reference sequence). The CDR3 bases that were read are TGTGCCAGCAGCACGGCCGACAGGGGGTTCACAGATACG. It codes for CASSTADRGFTDT. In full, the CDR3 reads CASSTADRGFTDTQYF.

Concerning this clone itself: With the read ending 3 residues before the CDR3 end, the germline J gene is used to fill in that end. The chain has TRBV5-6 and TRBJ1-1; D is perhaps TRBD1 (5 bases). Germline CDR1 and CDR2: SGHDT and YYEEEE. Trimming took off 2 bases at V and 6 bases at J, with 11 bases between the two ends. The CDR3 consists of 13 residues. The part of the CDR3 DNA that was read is TGTGCCAGCAGCTTTAGTTGGGGGGCTGAA. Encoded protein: CASSFSWGAE. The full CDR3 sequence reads CASSFSWGAEAFF.

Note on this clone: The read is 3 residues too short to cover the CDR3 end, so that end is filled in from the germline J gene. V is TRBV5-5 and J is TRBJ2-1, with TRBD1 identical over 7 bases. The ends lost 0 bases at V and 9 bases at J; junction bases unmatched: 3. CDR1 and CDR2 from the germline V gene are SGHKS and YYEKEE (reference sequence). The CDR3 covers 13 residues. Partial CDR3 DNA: TGTGCCAGCAGCTTGGACAGGGGTGGTGAG. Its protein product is CASSLDRGGE. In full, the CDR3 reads CASSLDRGGEQFF.

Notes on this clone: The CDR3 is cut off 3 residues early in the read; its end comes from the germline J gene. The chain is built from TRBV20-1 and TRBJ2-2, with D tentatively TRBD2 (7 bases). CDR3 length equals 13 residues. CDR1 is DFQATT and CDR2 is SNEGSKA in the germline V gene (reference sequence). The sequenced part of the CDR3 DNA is TGCAGTGCAAAACAGGGAGGGGATGAAAAG. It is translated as CSAKQGGDEK. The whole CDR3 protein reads CSAKQGGDEKLFF.

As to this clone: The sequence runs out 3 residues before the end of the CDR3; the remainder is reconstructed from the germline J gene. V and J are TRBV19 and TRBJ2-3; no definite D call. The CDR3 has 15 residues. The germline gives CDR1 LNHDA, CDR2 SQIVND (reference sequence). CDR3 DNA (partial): TGTGCCAGTAGCGTGTTATCCGATAGCAATCAGCCG. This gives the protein CASSVLSDSNQP. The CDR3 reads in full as CASSVLSDSNQPQYF.

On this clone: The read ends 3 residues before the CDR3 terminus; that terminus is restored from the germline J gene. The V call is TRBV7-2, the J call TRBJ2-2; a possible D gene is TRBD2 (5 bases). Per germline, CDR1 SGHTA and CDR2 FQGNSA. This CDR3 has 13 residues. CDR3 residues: CASSSSRTSPLFF. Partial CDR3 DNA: TGTGCCAGCAGCTCCTCCCGGACTTCACCG.

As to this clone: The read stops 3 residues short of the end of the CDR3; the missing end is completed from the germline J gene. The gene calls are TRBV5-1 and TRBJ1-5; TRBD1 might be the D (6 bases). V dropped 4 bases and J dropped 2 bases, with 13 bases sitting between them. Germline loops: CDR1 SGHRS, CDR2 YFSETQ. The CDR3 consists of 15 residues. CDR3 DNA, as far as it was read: TGCGCCAGCAGCGCCCTGGACAGTCGCAATCAGCCC. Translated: CASSALDSRNQP. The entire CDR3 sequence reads CASSALDSRNQPQHF.

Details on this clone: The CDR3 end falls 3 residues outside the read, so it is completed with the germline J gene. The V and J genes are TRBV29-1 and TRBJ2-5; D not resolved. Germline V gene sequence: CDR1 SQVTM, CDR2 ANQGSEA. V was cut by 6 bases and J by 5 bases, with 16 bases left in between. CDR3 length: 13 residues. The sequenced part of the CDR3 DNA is TGCAGCGTATCCCTACTCCTCGGGGAGACC. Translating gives CSVSLLLGET. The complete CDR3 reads CSVSLLLGETQYF.

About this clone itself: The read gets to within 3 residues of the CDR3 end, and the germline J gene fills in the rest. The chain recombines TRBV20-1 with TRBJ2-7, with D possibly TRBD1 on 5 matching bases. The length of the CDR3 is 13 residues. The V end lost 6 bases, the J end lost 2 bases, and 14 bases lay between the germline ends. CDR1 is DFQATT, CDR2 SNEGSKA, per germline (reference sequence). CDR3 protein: CSANGKGAYEQYF. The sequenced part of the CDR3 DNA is TGCAGTGCCAACGGAAAAGGGGCCTACGAG.

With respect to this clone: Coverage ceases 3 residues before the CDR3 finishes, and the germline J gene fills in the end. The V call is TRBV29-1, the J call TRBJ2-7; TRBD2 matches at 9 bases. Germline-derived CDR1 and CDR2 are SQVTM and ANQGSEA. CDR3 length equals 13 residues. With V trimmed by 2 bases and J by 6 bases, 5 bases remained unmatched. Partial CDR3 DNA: TGCAGCGTTGAAATGGGACTAGCTGCCGAG. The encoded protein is CSVEMGLAAE. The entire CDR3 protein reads CSVEMGLAAEQYF.

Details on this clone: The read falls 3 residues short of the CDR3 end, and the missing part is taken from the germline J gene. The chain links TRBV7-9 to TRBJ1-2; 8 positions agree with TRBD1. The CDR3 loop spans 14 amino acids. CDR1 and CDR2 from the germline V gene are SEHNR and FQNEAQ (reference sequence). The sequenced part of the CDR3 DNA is TGTGCCAGCAGGACCGGGACAGGACCCTACGAC. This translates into CASRTGTGPYD. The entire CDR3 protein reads CASRTGTGPYDYTF.

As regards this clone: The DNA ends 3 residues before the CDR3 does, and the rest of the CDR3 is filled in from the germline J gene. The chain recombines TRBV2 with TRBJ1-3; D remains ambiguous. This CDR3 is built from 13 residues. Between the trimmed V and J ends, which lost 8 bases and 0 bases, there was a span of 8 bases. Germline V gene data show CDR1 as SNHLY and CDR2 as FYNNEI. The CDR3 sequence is CASELSSGNTIYF. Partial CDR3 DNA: TGTGCCAGCGAGCTCTCCTCTGGAAACACC.

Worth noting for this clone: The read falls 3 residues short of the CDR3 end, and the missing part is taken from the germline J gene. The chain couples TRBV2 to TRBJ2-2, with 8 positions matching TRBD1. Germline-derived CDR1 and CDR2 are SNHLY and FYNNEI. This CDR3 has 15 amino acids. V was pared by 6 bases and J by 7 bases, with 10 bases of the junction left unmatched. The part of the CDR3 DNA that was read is TGTGCCAGCAGATTCACAGGGGGTCGGGACGGGGAG. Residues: CASRFTGGRDGE. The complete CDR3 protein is CASRFTGGRDGELFF.

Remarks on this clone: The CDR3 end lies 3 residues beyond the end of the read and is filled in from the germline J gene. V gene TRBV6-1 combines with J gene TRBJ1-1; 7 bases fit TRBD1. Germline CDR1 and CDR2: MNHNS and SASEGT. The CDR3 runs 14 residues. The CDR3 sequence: CASSEGGTDRVAFF. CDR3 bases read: TGTGCCAGCAGTGAAGGGGGGACTGACAGGGTT.

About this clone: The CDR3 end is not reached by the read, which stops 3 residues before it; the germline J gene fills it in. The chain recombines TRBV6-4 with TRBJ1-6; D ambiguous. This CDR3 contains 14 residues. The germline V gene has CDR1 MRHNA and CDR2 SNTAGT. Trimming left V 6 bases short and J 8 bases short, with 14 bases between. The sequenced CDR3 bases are TGTGCCAGCAGGCTAAGTTATAGCGATTCACCC. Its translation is CASRLSYSDSP. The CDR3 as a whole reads CASRLSYSDSPLHF.

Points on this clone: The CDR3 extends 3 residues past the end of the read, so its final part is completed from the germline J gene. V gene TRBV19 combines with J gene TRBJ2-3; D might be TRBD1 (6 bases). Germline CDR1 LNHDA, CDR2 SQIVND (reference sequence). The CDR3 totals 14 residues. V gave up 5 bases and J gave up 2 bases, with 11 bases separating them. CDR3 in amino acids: CASSDRQATDTQYF. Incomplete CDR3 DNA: TGTGCCAGTAGTGACCGACAGGCCACAGATACG.

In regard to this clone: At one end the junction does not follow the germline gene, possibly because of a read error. This CDR3 reads CAISEGQVERAETQYF. CDR3 bases read: TGTGCCATCAGTGAAGGACAGGTGGAGAGGGCAGAGACG. This chain links TRBV10-3 with TRBJ2-3; TRBD1 agrees at 7 bases. From the germline J gene comes the end of the CDR3, since the read stops 3 residues before it. The CDR3 has 16 residues. Germline V lookup: CDR1 ENHRY, CDR2 SYGVKD.

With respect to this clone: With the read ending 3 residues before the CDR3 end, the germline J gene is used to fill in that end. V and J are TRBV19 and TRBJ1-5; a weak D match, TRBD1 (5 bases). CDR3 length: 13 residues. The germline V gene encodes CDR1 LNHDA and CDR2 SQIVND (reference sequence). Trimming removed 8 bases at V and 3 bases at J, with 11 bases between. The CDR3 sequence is CASGPGLNQPQHF. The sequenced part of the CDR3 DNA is TGTGCCAGTGGCCCAGGGCTCAATCAGCCC.

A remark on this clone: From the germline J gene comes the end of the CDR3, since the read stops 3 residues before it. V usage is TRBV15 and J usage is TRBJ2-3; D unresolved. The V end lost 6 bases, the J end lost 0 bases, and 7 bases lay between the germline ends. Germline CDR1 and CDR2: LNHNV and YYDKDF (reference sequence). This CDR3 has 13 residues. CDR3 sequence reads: CATSEPSTDTQYF. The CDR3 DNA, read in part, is TGTGCCACCAGTGAGCCTAGCACAGATACG.

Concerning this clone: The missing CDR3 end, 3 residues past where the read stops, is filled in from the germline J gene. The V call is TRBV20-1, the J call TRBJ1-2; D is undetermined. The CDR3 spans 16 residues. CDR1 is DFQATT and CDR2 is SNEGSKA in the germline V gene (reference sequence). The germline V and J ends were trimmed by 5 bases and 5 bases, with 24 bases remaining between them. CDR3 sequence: CSAQKPDLGLGYGYTF. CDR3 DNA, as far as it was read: TGCAGTGCTCAGAAGCCGGACTTGGGCCTCGGGTATGGC.

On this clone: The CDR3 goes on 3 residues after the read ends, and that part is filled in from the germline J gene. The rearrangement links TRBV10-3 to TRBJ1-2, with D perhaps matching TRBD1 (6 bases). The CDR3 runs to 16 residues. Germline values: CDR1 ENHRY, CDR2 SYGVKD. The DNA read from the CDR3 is TGTGCCATCAGTGAGGCGAAGGGGGTTCGCGCCTACGAC. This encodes CAISEAKGVRAYD. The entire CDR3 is CAISEAKGVRAYDYTF.

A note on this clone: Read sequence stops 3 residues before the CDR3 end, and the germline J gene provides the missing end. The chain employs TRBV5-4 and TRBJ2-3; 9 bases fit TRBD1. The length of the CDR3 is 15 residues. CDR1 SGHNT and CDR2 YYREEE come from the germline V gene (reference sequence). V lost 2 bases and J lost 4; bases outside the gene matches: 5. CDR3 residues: CASSLPGQGADTQYF. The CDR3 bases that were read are TGTGCCAGCAGCTTACCGGGACAGGGCGCAGATACG.

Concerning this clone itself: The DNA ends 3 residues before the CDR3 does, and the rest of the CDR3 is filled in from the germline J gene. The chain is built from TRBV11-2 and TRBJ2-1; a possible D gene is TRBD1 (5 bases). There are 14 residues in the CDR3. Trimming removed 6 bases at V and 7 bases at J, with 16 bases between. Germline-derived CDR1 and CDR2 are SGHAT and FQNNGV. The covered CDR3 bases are TGTGCCAGCAGGGGCAGGGTCGGATTAAATGAG. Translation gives CASRGRVGLNE. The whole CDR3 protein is CASRGRVGLNEQFF.

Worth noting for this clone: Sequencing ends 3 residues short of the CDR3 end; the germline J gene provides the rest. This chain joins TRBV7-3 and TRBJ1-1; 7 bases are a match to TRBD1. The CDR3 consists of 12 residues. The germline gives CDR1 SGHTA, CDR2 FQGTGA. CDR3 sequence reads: CASSSYRGEAFF. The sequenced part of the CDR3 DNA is TGTGCCAGCAGCTCATACAGGGGAGAA.

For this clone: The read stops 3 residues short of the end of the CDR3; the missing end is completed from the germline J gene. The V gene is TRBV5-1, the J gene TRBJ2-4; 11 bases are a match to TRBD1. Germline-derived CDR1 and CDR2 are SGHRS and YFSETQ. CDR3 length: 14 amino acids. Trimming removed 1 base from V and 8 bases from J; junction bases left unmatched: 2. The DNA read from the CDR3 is TGCGCCAGCAGCTTGAGGGACAGGGGGGACATT. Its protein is CASSLRDRGDI. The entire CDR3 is CASSLRDRGDIQYF. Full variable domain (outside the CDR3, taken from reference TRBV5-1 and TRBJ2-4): KAGVTQTPRYLIKTRGQQVTLSCSPISGHRSVSWYQQTPGQGLQFLFEYFSETQRNKGNFPGRFSGRQFSNSRSEMNVSTLELGDSALYLCASSLRDRGDIQYFGAGTRLSVL.

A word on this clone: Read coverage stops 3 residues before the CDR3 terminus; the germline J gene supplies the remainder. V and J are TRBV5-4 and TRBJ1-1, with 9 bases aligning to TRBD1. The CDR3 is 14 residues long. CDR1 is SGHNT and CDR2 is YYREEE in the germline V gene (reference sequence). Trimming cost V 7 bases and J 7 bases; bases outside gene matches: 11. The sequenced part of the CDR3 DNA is TGTGCCAGCCGATCACAGGGGGCGAACTTTGAA. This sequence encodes CASRSQGANFE. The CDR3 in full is CASRSQGANFEAFF.

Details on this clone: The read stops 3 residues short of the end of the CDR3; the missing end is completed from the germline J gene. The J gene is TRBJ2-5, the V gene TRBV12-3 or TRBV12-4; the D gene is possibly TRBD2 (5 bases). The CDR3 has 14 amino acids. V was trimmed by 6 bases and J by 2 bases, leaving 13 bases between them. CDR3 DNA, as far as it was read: TGTGCCAGCAGCCGGGCGGGCAGTCAAGAGACC. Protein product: CASSRAGSQET. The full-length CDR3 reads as CASSRAGSQETQYF.

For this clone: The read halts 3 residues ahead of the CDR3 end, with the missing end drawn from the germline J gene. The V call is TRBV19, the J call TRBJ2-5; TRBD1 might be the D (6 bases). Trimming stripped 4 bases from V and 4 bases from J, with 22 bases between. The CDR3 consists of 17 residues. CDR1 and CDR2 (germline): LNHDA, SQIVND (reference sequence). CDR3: CASSTRSPGTSGETQYF. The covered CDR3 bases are TGTGCCAGTAGTACACGAAGTCCCGGGACAAGTGGAGAGACC. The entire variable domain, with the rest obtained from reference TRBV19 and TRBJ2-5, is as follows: DGGITQSPKYLFRKEGQNVTLSCEQNLNHDAMYWYRQDPGQGLRLIYYSQIVNDFQKGDIAEGYSVSREKKESFPLTVTSAQKNPTAFYLCASSTRSPGTSGETQYFGPGTRLLVL.

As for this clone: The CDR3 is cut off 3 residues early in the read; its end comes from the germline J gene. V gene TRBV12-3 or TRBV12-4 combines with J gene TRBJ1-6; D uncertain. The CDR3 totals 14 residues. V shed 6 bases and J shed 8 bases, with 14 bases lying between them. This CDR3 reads CASRAAGSDSPLHF. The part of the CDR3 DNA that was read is TGTGCCAGCAGAGCGGCTGGGAGTGATTCACCC.